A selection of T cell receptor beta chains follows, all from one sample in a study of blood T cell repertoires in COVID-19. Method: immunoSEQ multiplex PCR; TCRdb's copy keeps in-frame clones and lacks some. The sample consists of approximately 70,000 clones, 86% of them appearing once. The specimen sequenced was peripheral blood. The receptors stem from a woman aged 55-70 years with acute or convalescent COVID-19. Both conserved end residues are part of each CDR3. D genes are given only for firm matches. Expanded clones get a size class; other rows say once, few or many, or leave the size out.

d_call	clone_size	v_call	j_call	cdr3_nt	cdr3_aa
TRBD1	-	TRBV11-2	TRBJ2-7	TGTGCCAGCAGCGGACAGGGGGCGGAGGACTACGAGCAGTACTTC	CASSGQGAEDYEQYF
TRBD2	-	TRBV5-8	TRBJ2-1	TGTGCCAGCAGCTCGGTTGGGACTAGCGGGGCTAATGAGCAGTTCTTC	CASSSVGTSGANEQFF
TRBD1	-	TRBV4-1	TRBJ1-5	TGCGCCAGCAGCCAAGATGGGACAGGGGGCGGTGAGCCCCAGCATTTT	CASSQDGTGGGEPQHF
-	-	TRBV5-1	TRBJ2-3	TGCGCCAGCAGCCAGGAGGGAGATACGCAGTATTTT	CASSQEGDTQYF
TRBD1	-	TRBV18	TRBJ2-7	TGTGCCAGCTCACCACTGGGGACAGGCTCCTACGAGCAGTACTTC	CASSPLGTGSYEQYF
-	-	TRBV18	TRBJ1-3	TGTGCCAGCTCCCCCCCTGTAACGGCTGGAAACACCATATATTTT	CASSPPVTAGNTIYF
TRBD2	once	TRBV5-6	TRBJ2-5	TGTGCCAGCAGCTTGGCTAGGGGGACTAGCACAGAGACCCAGTACTTC	CASSLARGTSTETQYF
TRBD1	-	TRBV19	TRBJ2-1	TGTGCCAGTAGTATCCGGCAGGGGGCCAATGAGCAGTTCTTC	CASSIRQGANEQFF
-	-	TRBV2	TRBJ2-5	TGTGCCAGCAGTGCGACTCACCAAGAGACCCAGTACTTC	CASSATHQETQYF
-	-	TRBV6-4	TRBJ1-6	TGTGCCAGCAGTGACCAGGGTATGAAGAATTCACCCCTCCACTTT	CASSDQGMKNSPLHF
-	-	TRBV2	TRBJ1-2	TGTGCCAGCAGTGGGACAGACAACTATGGCTACACCTTC	CASSGTDNYGYTF
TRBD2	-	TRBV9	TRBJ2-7	TGTGCCAGCAGCGTAACCGGGACTAGCGCTTCCGAGCAGTACTTC	CASSVTGTSASEQYF
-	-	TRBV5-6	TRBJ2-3	TGTGCCAGCAGCTCGATTAGTTCTAGCACAGATACGCAGTATTTT	CASSSISSSTDTQYF
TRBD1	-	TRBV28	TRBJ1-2	TGTGCCAGCAGTCTCCGAGACAGGGTTTATGGCTACACCTTC	CASSLRDRVYGYTF
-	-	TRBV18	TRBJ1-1	TGTGCCAGCTCACCCCTGGGCCCACAGAACACTGAAGCTTTCTTT	CASSPLGPQNTEAFF
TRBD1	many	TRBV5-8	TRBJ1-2	TGTGCCAGCAGCATCGACAGGGCGGGATATGGCTACACCTTC	CASSIDRAGYGYTF
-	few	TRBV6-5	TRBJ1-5	TGTGCCAGCAGTAGACCGGGGAGCAATCAGCCCCAGCATTTT	CASSRPGSNQPQHF
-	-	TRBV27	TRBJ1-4	TGTGCCAGCAGTTTATCCTCCCGCAGACAGGATCTGTTTTTT	CASSLSSRRQDLFF
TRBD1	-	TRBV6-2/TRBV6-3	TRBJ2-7	TGTGCCAGCAGTTACTCGGGGGACAGCGAGGGCTACGAGCAGTACTTC	CASSYSGDSEGYEQYF
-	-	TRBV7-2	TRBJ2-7	TGTGCCAGCAGCTTAATAGACAGTGCCTACGAGCAGTACTTC	CASSLIDSAYEQYF
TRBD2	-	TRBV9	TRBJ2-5	TGTGCCAGCAGCACTATTCCGGGGGGACAAGAGACCCAGTACTTC	CASSTIPGGQETQYF
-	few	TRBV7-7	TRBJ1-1	TGTGCCAGCAGCTTGGACAGATTCACTGAAGCTTTCTTT	CASSLDRFTEAFF
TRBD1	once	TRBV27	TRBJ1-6	TGTGCCAGCAGTCTGGGACAGCCTTCACCCCTCCACTTT	CASSLGQPSPLHF
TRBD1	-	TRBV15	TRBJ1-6	TGTGCCACCAGCAGAGATCGGGCAGGGGGGTCGAAAAATTCACCCCTCCACTTT	CATSRDRAGGSKNSPLHF
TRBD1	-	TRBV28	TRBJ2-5	TGTGCCAGCAGTCCATCGGACAGGTTCTGGGAGACCCAGTACTTC	CASSPSDRFWETQYF
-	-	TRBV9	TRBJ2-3	TGTGCCAGCAGCGCAACCAGGAGGAGCACAGATACGCAGTATTTT	CASSATRRSTDTQYF
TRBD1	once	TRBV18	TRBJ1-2	TGTGCCAGCTCACCTTCCGGGACAGGGGACTACACCTTC	CASSPSGTGDYTF
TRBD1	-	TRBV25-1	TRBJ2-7	TGTGCCAGCATTTACTACCGGTGGGACAGGGCATACGAGCAGTACTTC	CASIYYRWDRAYEQYF
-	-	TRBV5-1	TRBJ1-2	TGCGCCAGCAGGGATACAAGGAAACTAGCTAACTATGGCTACACCTTC	CASRDTRKLANYGYTF
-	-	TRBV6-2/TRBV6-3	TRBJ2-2	TGTGCCAGCAGTTACTCCCTAGGCGGGACCGGGGAGCTGTTTTTT	CASSYSLGGTGELFF
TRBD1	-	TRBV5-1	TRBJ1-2	TGCGCCAGCAGCTCTCCGACAGGGAACTATGGCTACACCTTC	CASSSPTGNYGYTF
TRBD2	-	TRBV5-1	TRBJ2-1	TGCGCCAGCAGCACAGAAGCGGGGGGGCACGGTGAGCAGTTCTTC	CASSTEAGGHGEQFF
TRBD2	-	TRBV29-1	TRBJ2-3	TGCAGCGTTGACGCGGGGGGGCCTGATACGCAGTATTTT	CSVDAGGPDTQYF
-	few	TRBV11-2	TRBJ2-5	TGTGCCAGCAGCTCGGGGGTAAATAGGGCGGGGAAGTACCAAGAGACCCAGTACTTC	CASSSGVNRAGKYQETQYF
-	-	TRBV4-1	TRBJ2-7	TGCGCCAGCAGCCAAGAGGGGGCCTCCTCCTACGAGCAGTACTTC	CASSQEGASSYEQYF
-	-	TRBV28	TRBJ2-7	TGTGCCAGCAGATCAGGGGGGAATTACGAGCAGTACTTC	CASRSGGNYEQYF
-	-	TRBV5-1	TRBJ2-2	TGCGCCAGCAGCTTGGGACAGAGGTTCACCGGGGAGCTGTTTTTT	CASSLGQRFTGELFF
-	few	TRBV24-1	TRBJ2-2	TGTGCCACCAGTGATTTCGGGGGGCCGCACATCGGGGAGCTGTTTTTT	CATSDFGGPHIGELFF
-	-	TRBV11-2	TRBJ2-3	TGTGCCAGCAGCCCTTCCCGATCGACAGACACAGATACGCAGTATTTT	CASSPSRSTDTDTQYF
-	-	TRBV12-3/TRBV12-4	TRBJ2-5	TGTGCCAGCAGTTCTCACCCCGACTTTCCCCAGTACTTC	CASSSHPDFPQYF
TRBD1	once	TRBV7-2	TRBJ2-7	TGTGCCAGCAGCTTAGGCCCAGGGGGCGACGAGCAGTACTTC	CASSLGPGGDEQYF
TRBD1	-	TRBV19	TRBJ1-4	TGTGCCAGTAGGCCTGGAACAGGGGCAACTAATGAAAAACTGTTTTTT	CASRPGTGATNEKLFF
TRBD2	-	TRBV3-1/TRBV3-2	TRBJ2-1	TGTGCCAGCAGCCAAGAGGCTTCCGGGACTAGTAGTAATGAGCAGTTCTTC	CASSQEASGTSSNEQFF
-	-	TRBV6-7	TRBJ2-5	TGTGCCAGCGCTCTAGCGAAGGAGACCCAGTACTTC	CASALAKETQYF
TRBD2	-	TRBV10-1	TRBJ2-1	TGCGCCAGCGGTGGACTAGCGGGGGATTACAATGAGCAGTTCTTC	CASGGLAGDYNEQFF
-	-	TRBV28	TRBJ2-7	TGTGCCAGCAGTTTCGTAGACGGGGTCGAGCAGTACTTC	CASSFVDGVEQYF
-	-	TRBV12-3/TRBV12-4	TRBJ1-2	TGTGCCAGCAGTGGCGCGGGGGCATTTGGCTACACCTTC	CASSGAGAFGYTF
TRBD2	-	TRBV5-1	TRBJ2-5	TGCGCCAGCAGCTCTGGACTAGATGTTAGTCGCCAAGAGACCCAGTACTTC	CASSSGLDVSRQETQYF
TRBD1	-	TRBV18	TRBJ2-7	TGTGCCAGCTCACCACGGGACAGCTACGAGCAGTACTTC	CASSPRDSYEQYF
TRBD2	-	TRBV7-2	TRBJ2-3	TGTGCCAGCAGCCCGGGCGGGGGAACAGATACGCAGTATTTT	CASSPGGGTDTQYF
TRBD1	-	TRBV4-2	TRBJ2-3	TGTGCCAGCAGCCGAGACAGGGGGACAGATACGCAGTATTTT	CASSRDRGTDTQYF
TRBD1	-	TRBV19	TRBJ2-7	TGTGCCAGTAGTATTCGGCAGGGGGCATACGAGCAGTACTTC	CASSIRQGAYEQYF
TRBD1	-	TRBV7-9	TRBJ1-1	TGTGCCAGCAGCTTATTTGGGACAGGGGGCTCTGAAGCTTTCTTT	CASSLFGTGGSEAFF
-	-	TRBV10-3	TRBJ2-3	TGTGCCATCAGCGATACGGGACTCTCCACAGATACGCAGTATTTT	CAISDTGLSTDTQYF
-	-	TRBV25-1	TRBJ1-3	TGTGCCAGCAGTCCAGGAAACACCATATATTTT	CASSPGNTIYF